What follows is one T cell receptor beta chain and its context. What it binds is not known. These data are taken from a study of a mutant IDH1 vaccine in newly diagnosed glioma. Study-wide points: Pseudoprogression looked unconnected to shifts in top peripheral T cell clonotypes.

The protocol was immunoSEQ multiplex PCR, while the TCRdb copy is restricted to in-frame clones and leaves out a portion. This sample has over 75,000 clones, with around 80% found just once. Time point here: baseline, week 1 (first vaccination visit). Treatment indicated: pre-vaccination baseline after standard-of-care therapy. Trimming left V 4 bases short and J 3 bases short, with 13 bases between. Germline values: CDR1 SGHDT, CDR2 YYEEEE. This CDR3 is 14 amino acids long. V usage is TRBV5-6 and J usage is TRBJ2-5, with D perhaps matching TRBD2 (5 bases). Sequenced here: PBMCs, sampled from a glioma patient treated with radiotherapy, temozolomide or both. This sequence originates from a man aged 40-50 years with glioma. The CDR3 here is CASSLPGKKETQYF. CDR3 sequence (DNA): TGTGCCAGCAGCCTACCGGGAAAAAAAGAGACCCAGTACTTC.